Listed below are T cell receptor beta chains from one sample, sequenced in a study of stem cell transplantation in POMP-related autoinflammatory disease. The data were produced by immunoSEQ multiplex PCR, yet TCRdb's version contains in-frame clones alone and is incomplete. The sample gives roughly 8,500 clones, about nine tenths of which show up once; around 2.8% is in the top ten. The sample in question was CD8+ T cells from PBMCs, obtained before stem cell transplantation. The receptors stem from a human donor with POMP-related autoinflammation and immune dysregulation (PRAID). Both conserved end residues are part of each CDR3. Each record gives: J gene, D gene, V gene, CDR3 protein, CDR3 DNA. D genes are given only for firm matches.

j_gene: TRBJ2-3; d_gene: TRBD2; v_gene: TRBV10-3; CDR3aa: CAISVRSSGSTDTQYF; CDR3nt: TGTGCCATCAGTGTTAGGTCTAGCGGGAGCACAGATACGCAGTATTTT